The text below deals with one TCR beta chain. Sequencing used immunoSEQ multiplex PCR; TCRdb keeps in-frame clones, though not all of them. The sample shows about 39,000 clones, around 92% of them seen only once. Germline assignment: CDR1 MDHEN and CDR2 SYDVKM. This CDR3 spans 14 amino acids. Trimming pared 6 bases from V and 6 bases from J, leaving 16 bases between. This entry is derived from a study of T cell changes during pregnancy in multiple sclerosis. The sample in question was CD8+ T cells from peripheral blood mononuclear cells, obtained before pregnancy. This TCR derives from a female donor with multiple sclerosis, enrolled in a pregnancy study. The chain carries TRBV28 and TRBJ2-3; D gene ambiguous. The CDR3 reads CASSPQEARDTQYF. CDR3 in DNA: TGTGCCAGCAGCCCCCAAGAAGCGCGGGATACGCAGTATTTT. Combining the CDR3 with reference TRBV28 and TRBJ2-3 gives the whole variable domain DVKVTQSSRYLVKRTGEKVFLECVQDMDHENMFWYRQDPGLGLRLIYFSYDVKMKEKGDIPEGYSVSREKKERFSLILESASTNQTSMYLCASSPQEARDTQYFGPGTRLTVL.